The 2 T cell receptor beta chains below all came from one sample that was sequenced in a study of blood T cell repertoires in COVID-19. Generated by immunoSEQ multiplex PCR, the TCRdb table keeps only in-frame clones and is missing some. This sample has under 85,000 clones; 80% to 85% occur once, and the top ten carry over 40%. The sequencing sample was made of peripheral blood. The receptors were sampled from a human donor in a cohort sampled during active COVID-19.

The CDR3 protein is CASSDSGGNIQYF. In DNA form, the CDR3 reads TGTGCCAGCAGTGATAGCGGGGGAAACATTCAGTACTTC. This chain connects TRBV2 to TRBJ2-4; 9 nucleotides agree with TRBD2. Trimming took 3 bases from V and 6 from J; bases not matched to a gene: 0. CDR3 size: 13 residues. Germline assignment: CDR1 SNHLY and CDR2 FYNNEI.

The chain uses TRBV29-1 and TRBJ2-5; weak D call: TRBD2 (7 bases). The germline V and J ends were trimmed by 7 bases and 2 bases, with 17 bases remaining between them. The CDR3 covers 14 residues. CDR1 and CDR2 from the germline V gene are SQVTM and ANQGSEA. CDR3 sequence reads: CSGRGRGPQETQYF. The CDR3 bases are TGCAGCGGTCGAGGGCGGGGGCCTCAAGAGACCCAGTACTTC.